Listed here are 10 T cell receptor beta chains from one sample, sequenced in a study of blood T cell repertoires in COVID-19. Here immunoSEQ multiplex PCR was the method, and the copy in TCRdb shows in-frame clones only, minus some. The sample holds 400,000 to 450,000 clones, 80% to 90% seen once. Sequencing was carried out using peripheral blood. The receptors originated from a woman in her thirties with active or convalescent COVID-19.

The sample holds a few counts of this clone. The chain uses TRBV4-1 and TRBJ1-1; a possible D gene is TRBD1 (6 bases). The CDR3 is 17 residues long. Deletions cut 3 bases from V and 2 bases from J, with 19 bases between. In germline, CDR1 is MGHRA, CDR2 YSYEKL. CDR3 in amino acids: CASSHGTTSTKNTEAFF. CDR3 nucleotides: TGCGCCAGCAGCCACGGGACAACGAGTACGAAAAACACTGAAGCTTTCTTT.

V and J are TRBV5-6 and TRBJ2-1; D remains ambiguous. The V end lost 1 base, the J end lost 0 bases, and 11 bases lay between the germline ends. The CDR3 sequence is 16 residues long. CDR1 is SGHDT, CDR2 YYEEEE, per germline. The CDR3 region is CASSLPRRSSYNEQFF. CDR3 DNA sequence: TGTGCCAGCAGCTTGCCCCGACGGAGCTCCTACAATGAGCAGTTCTTC.

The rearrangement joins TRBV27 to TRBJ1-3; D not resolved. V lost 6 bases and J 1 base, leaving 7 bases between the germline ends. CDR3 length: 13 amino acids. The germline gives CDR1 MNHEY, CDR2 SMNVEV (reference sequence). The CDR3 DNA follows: TGTGCCAGCAGCCGGACTTCTGGAAACACCATATATTTT. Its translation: CASSRTSGNTIYF.

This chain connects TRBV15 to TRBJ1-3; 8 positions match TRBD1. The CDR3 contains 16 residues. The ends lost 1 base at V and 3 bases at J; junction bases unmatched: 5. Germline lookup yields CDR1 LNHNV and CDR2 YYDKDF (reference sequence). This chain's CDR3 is CATSRGAGGNGNTIYF. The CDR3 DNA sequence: TGTGCCACCAGCAGAGGGGCAGGGGGCAATGGAAACACCATATATTTT.

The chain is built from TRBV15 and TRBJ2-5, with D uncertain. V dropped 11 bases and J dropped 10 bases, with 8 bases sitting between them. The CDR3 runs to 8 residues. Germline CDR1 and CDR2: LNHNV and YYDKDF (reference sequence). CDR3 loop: CADSVQYF. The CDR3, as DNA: TGTGCCGATTCGGTCCAGTACTTC. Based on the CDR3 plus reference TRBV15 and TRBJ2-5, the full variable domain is DAMVIQNPRYQVTQFGKPVTLSCSQTLNHNVMYWYQQKSSQAPKLLFHYYDKDFNNEADTPDNFQSRRPNTSFCFLDIRSPGLGDTAMYLCADSVQYFGPGTRLLVL.

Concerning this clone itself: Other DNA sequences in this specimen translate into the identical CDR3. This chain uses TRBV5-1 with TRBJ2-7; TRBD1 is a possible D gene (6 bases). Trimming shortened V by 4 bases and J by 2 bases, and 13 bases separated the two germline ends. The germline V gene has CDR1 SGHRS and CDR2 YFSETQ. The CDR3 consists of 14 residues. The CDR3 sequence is CASSHDRRAYEQYF. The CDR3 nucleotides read TGCGCCAGCAGCCATGACAGGAGAGCCTACGAGCAGTACTTC.

The CDR3 coding sequence is TGTGCCAGCAGTTTCGCGGGGGGGTACAATGAGCAGTTCTTC. Protein product: CASSFAGGYNEQFF. This chain links TRBV27 with TRBJ2-1, with 9 bases that match TRBD2. After removal of 3 bases from V and 4 bases from J, the junction contained 1 base not matched to a gene. The CDR3 runs 14 residues. From germline, CDR1 is MNHEY and CDR2 SMNVEV (reference sequence).

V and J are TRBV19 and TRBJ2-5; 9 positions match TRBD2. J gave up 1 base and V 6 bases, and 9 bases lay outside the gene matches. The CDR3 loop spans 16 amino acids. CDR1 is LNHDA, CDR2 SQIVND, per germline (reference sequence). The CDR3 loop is CASRPGLAYLQETQYF. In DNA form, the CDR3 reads TGTGCCAGTAGGCCCGGACTAGCGTACCTCCAAGAGACCCAGTACTTC. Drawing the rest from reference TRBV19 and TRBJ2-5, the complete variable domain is DGGITQSPKYLFRKEGQNVTLSCEQNLNHDAMYWYRQDPGQGLRLIYYSQIVNDFQKGDIAEGYSVSREKKESFPLTVTSAQKNPTAFYLCASRPGLAYLQETQYFGPGTRLLVL.

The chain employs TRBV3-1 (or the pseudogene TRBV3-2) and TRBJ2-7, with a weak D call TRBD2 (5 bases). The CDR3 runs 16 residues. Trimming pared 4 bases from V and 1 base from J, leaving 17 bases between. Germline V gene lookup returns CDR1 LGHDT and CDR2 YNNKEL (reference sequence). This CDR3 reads CASSPPWERGSYEQYF. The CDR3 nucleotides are TGTGCCAGCAGCCCCCCCTGGGAGCGAGGATCCTACGAGCAGTACTTC.

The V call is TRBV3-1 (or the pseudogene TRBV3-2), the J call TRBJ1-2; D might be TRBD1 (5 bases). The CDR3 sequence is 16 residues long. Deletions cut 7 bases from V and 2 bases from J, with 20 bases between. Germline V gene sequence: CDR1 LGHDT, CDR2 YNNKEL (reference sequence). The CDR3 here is CASTAGRPPHNYGYTF. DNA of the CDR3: TGTGCCAGCACCGCGGGACGCCCGCCCCACAACTATGGCTACACCTTC.